This note documents a single T cell receptor beta chain sequence. It lacks a known antigen. No clone much larger than this one lies a single base away; base qualities are absent. CDR1 and CDR2, looked up from the germline V gene (reference sequence), are DFQATT and SNEGSKA. The CDR3 starts with the cysteine, ends with the phenylalanine, and has 13 residues. Only CDR3 DNA remains: 39 bases, in frame from the first base. Receptors were amplified or captured by 5' RACE. The run used an Illumina HiSeq 2500. The second PCR ran for about 6 to 12 cycles and used a J-beta primer mix along with a sample-barcoded 5' primer. A unique molecular identifier was introduced onto each TCR beta cDNA molecule by a template-switch 5' adaptor carrying 12 random nucleotides. Each sample yielded at least 2.5 million CDR3-containing paired-end reads. All of the RNA was converted into first-strand cDNA using the Mint cDNA synthesis kit, with a TRBC-specific oligonucleotide serving as the primer. Following uracil-DNA glycosylase treatment, all cDNA underwent a first 18-cycle PCR with the universal primers M1SS and BC2_uni_R. The study's processing was this. For normalization, 1 million high-quality reads, each with a distinct molecular identifier, were randomly selected from each sample. Instead of being binned into consensus sequences, reads with shared molecular identifiers were discarded. MiTCR, with a Q25 quality threshold and the strictest error-elimination algorithm, was used for CDR3 identification, clonotype clustering and error correction. Lower-bound total TCR beta diversity was estimated with a nonparametric unseen species model using Euler transformation. Through fastp at Q25 and MiXCR, TCRdb rebuilt clones from the public reads, retaining in-frame beta chains. Every CDR3 protein is listed once, alongside the most common genes and DNA of its rows. In this record, the V and J calls reflect TCRdb's handling and not the investigators' own analysis. The sample data list 800,000 to 950,000 distinct CDR3 sequences, and 48% of these were observed just once. Over 10% of the sample is in the top ten clones.

The donors were roughly 40 Caucasian individuals from Russia, aged roughly 6 to 90 years, who were systemically healthy. About 10 milliliters of peripheral blood were collected from each donor into EDTA-treated Vacutainer tubes. Ficoll-Paque density-gradient centrifugation was used to isolate PBMCs, with at least 7 million obtained per sample. Total RNA, at least 5.5 micrograms per sample, was extracted from PBMCs with Trizol reagent. The percentages of naive CD45RAhigh/CD27high T cells were determined by flow cytometry on a PBMC aliquot from every donor. This sample stems from a study of blood T cells in healthy people across ages (dated by TCRdb to between 2015 and 2017). With respect to the entire study: In model experiments, template switching captured roughly one uniquely barcoded TCR beta cDNA molecule for every two T cells. Donors were grouped into four age groups: young (average roughly 16 years), middle-aged (less than 40), aged (around 60) and long-lived (approximately 75). The study analyzed two additional independent replicas of 1 million unique cDNA reads from the same blood draw for two donors, one aged 18 to 30 and one aged 80 or older. Donors of different ages were randomly distributed across sequencing lanes to avoid experimental bias. To track age-related changes in TCR beta repertoire diversity, the study relied on deep sequencing normalized with unique cDNA molecular identifiers.

General findings and caveats noted by the study authors: The long-lived group showed more naive CD4+ T cells, fewer expanded clones and increased TCR diversity than the aged group, suggesting age selection. Bulk unsorted PBMC profiling prevented conclusive comparison of naive and antigen-experienced compartments. The percentage of naive T cells measured by flow cytometry correlated strongly with observed TCR beta diversity. Because donor CMV infection status was unknown, age-related changes in expanded clonotypes were potentially confounded. As age increased, observed TCR beta diversity per million T cells dropped in a roughly linear way, and a significant reduction was already evident by age 40. Total diversity estimates from one million sequenced T cells were considered lower bounds and underestimates.

Sequencing used blood. The chain is made from TRBV20-1 and TRBJ2-4, and 9 bases in between align with TRBD1. The DNA end is a closer match to TRBJ2-7, so the J assignment may be wrong. This sequence originates from a man younger than 40 in good health. The DNA sequence is given as TGCAGTGCCCCGGGACAGGGATTTTCCGAGCAGTACTTC. The resulting protein is CSAPGQGFSEQYF.